A single sample is the source of the 4 T cell receptor beta chains below, sequenced in a study of blood T cell repertoires in COVID-19. Assay: immunoSEQ multiplex PCR; the TCRdb copy retains only in-frame clones and omits some. Of 250,000 to 300,000 clones in the sample, roughly 85% were seen once. The material sequenced was peripheral blood. Source of these receptors: a man aged 60 to 69 who had recovered from COVID-19.

V usage is TRBV27 and J usage is TRBJ2-7; TRBD2 agrees at 15 bases. In germline, CDR1 is MNHEY, CDR2 SMNVEV (reference sequence). This CDR3 is 16 amino acids long. J gave up 2 bases and V 4 bases, and 3 bases lay outside the gene matches. CDR3 sequence: CASSSWTSGRAYEQYF. The DNA for the CDR3 is TGTGCCAGCAGTTCCTGGACTAGCGGGAGGGCCTACGAGCAGTACTTC.

V is TRBV6-2 or TRBV6-3 and J is TRBJ2-1; 12 bases match TRBD2. The CDR3 runs 19 residues. Germline loops: CDR1 MNHEY, CDR2 SVGEGT. V trimming: 6 bases; J trimming: 8 bases; junction bases outside the gene matches: 20. The CDR3 nucleotides are TGTGCCAGCAGCCCCTTAGGGCTAGCGGGAGGGGGTGGGGCGTATGAGCAGTTCTTC. Its protein product is CASSPLGLAGGGGAYEQFF.

The chain combines TRBV5-1 with TRBJ1-6, with 8 bases that match TRBD1. Looked up from germline, CDR1 is SGHRS and CDR2 is YFSETQ. The CDR3 runs 14 residues. Germline trimming cut 2 bases from V and 6 bases from J; bases unmatched to any gene: 1. The CDR3, as DNA: TGCGCCAGCAGCTTCGGACAGGGTAATTCACCCCTCCACTTT. This gives the protein CASSFGQGNSPLHF.

V gene TRBV18 combines with J gene TRBJ1-3; TRBD1 is a possible D gene (5 bases). The germline gives CDR1 KGHSH, CDR2 LQKENI. Trimming removed 2 bases from V and 4 bases from J, with 9 bases in between. The CDR3 contains 14 residues. CDR3 region: CASSPRTTGNTIYF. The DNA of the CDR3 is TGTGCCAGCTCACCAAGGACAACCGGAAACACCATATATTTT.